The sequence of this TCR beta chain was determined in a study of T cell repertoires in cytomegalovirus infection. Study-wide points: Public TCR beta family frequency separated CMV-and-HLA carriers, including in an independent cohort.

The germline gives CDR1 PRHDT, CDR2 FYEKMQ (reference sequence). The germline V and J ends were trimmed by 4 bases and 1 base, with 14 bases remaining between them. CDR3 length: 15 residues. MiXCR was run by TCRdb on the reads, yielding one entry per CDR3 protein. In the table there are about 490,000 distinct CDR3 sequences, around 11% of which are singletons. With respect to this clonotype: Its antigen is as yet unknown.

The chain is built from TRBV13 and TRBJ2-7; D is tentatively TRBD1 or TRBD2 (5 bases each). This TCR came from a human donor in good health (CMV status not recorded). Some clones in this sample may be carry-over from other donors' samples. The sequencing input was PBMCs. DNA of the CDR3: TGTGCCAGCAGCTCCCGGGACCTCAGTTCCTACGAGCAGTACTTC. It is translated as CASSSRDLSSYEQYF.